Shown below are 25 T cell receptor beta chains from a single sample sequenced in a study of graft-versus-host responses after intestinal transplantation. Measured with immunoSEQ multiplex PCR; TCRdb has only the in-frame clones, and not every one. Among about 69,000 clones listed, roughly 89% were seen once. The sample consisted of bone marrow, taken 700 to 850 days after intestinal transplantation. The receptors derive from a human patient who received an intestinal transplant, so some T cells may come from the graft donor.

The chain is built from TRBV7-9 and TRBJ2-7; D gene unclear. Trimming pared 1 base from V and 2 bases from J, leaving 6 bases between. This CDR3 is 13 amino acids long. CDR1 SEHNR and CDR2 FQNEAQ come from the germline V gene (reference sequence). Here the CDR3 reads CASSLVSTYEQYF. In DNA, the CDR3 is TGTGCCAGCAGCTTAGTCTCAACCTACGAGCAGTACTTC.

V gene TRBV5-1 combines with J gene TRBJ2-5; a weak D match, TRBD2 (7 bases). Germline V lookup: CDR1 SGHRS, CDR2 YFSETQ. This CDR3 contains 13 residues. Between the trimmed V and J ends, which lost 4 bases and 5 bases, there was a span of 12 bases. Here the CDR3 DNA reads TGCGCCAGCAGCACGGGGGGCCGGGAGACCCAGTACTTC. It specifies CASSTGGRETQYF.

The chain carries TRBV7-9 and TRBJ1-1; D perhaps matches TRBD1 (5 bases). The CDR3 covers 14 residues. V dropped 4 bases and J dropped 1 base, with 10 bases sitting between them. The germline V gene has CDR1 SEHNR and CDR2 FQNEAQ (reference sequence). The CDR3: CASSYQDRNTEAFF. The CDR3 DNA is TGTGCCAGCAGCTATCAAGACAGGAACACTGAAGCTTTCTTT. The full variable domain, completed using reference TRBV7-9 and TRBJ1-1, is DTGVSQNPRHKITKRGQNVTFRCDPISEHNRLYWYRQTLGQGPEFLTYFQNEAQLEKSRLLSDRFSAERPKGSFSTLEIQRTEQGDSAMYLCASSYQDRNTEAFFGQGTRLTVV.

V and J are TRBV6-4 and TRBJ2-7; 8 positions agree with TRBD1. V dropped 6 bases and J dropped 5; count of bases not matched to a gene: 3. This CDR3 has 12 amino acids. Germline CDR1 reads MRHNA; CDR2 reads SNTAGT. The CDR3 protein is CASRDREHEQYF. CDR3 DNA sequence: TGTGCCAGCAGGGACAGGGAGCACGAGCAGTACTTC.

The chain is built from TRBV5-4 and TRBJ1-1, with D tentatively TRBD1 (6 bases). Germline V gives CDR1 SGHNT, CDR2 YYREEE (reference sequence). V gave up 4 bases and J gave up 2 bases, with 12 bases separating them. This CDR3 has 14 residues. CDR3 in amino acids: CASSQDRLNTEAFF. CDR3 DNA: TGTGCCAGCAGCCAAGACAGGCTTAACACTGAAGCTTTCTTT.

This chain joins TRBV6-6 and TRBJ2-7, with 7 bases fitting TRBD1. The junction had 5 bases not matched to a gene; V was cut back by 2 bases and J by 7 bases. The CDR3 has 13 residues. Germline V CDR1 and CDR2: MNHNY, SVGAGI (reference sequence). The DNA for the CDR3 is TGTGCCAGCAGTTACGGGACAGATTGGGAGCAGTACTTC. Translated, it gives CASSYGTDWEQYF.

The chain has TRBV7-2 and TRBJ2-5; 11 bases line up with TRBD2. The V gene end was trimmed by 6 bases and the J gene end by 1 base; junction bases not matched to a gene: 7. CDR1 is SGHTA and CDR2 is FQGNSA in the germline V gene. The CDR3 spans 16 residues. The CDR3 sequence: CASRPGLAVTQETQYF. The CDR3 region has the DNA TGTGCCAGCAGACCGGGACTAGCGGTGACCCAAGAGACCCAGTACTTC.

The DNA of the CDR3 is TGTGCCAGCAGCCCGGGACTAGCGGATTACAATGAGCAGTTCTTC. It encodes CASSPGLADYNEQFF. The chain joins TRBV5-4 to TRBJ2-1; 11 nucleotides line up with TRBD2. Looked up from germline, CDR1 is SGHNT and CDR2 is YYREEE (reference sequence). The J segment lost 4 bases and the V segment lost 4 bases, leaving 4 bases of the junction unmatched. The CDR3 loop spans 15 amino acids.

The V and J genes are TRBV5-1 and TRBJ2-7; the D gene could be TRBD1 or TRBD2 (5 bases each). The CDR3 loop spans 14 amino acids. Per germline, CDR1 SGHRS and CDR2 YFSETQ. The germline V and J ends were trimmed by 4 bases and 3 bases, with 14 bases remaining between them. As DNA, the CDR3 is TGCGCCAGCAGCAACCGGGACGATGGCTACGAGCAGTACTTC. The encoded protein is CASSNRDDGYEQYF.

V and J are TRBV6-5 and TRBJ1-5; D not resolved. The ends were cut back, 8 bases at V and 3 bases at J, with 11 bases in the middle. Germline CDR1 is MNHEY and CDR2 is SVGAGI. This CDR3 is 13 amino acids long. DNA for the CDR3: TGTGCCAGCTCCGATATCAACAATCAGCCCCAGCATTTT. Protein: CASSDINNQPQHF.

The V call is TRBV9, the J call TRBJ2-3; D is uncertain. The CDR3 totals 16 residues. Germline V gene lookup returns CDR1 SGDLS and CDR2 YYNGEE. V shed 0 bases and J shed 0 bases, with 11 bases lying between them. CDR3 nucleotide sequence: TGTGCCAGCAGCGTAGAAGGCTTACCTAGCACAGATACGCAGTATTTT. Translation gives CASSVEGLPSTDTQYF.

This chain joins TRBV10-3 and TRBJ2-7; possibly TRBD2 for D (6 bases). This CDR3 comprises 17 residues. V was shortened by 2 bases and J by 3 bases, with 20 bases between the two germline ends. The germline CDR1 and CDR2 sequences are ENHRY and SYGVKD. CDR3 in amino acids: CAISEGRRDAKLYEQYF. The DNA of the CDR3 is TGTGCCATCAGTGAGGGACGGAGGGACGCTAAGCTCTACGAGCAGTACTTC.

The chain carries TRBV10-3 and TRBJ2-3, with D tentatively TRBD2 (5 bases). The germline CDR1 and CDR2 sequences are ENHRY and SYGVKD. CDR3 length: 13 residues. V shed 2 bases and J shed 2 bases, with 5 bases lying between them. The CDR3 DNA reads TGTGCCATCAGTGAGCTAGCCACAGATACGCAGTATTTT. Residues: CAISELATDTQYF.

The rearrangement joins TRBV19 to TRBJ1-5; possibly TRBD1 for D (6 bases). V lost 5 bases to trimming and J lost 7 bases, with 9 bases between them. The CDR3 covers 12 residues. The germline CDR1 and CDR2 sequences are LNHDA and SQIVND (reference sequence). The CDR3 sequence is CASSPQGQPQHF. The DNA of the CDR3 is TGTGCCAGTAGTCCCCAGGGGCAGCCCCAGCATTTT.

J is TRBJ1-1 and V is TRBV6-5; D remains unclear. Trimming took 5 bases from V and 3 from J, leaving 13 bases between them. The V gene's germline CDR1 is MNHEY and CDR2 SVGAGI. This CDR3 region has 14 residues. CDR3 bases: TGTGCCAGCAGTCCCACGAATGGGGACACTGAAGCTTTCTTT. Amino acid sequence: CASSPTNGDTEAFF.

The chain combines TRBV25-1 with TRBJ2-5; TRBD1 might be the D (5 bases). The CDR3 has 17 residues. V lost 3 bases to trimming and J lost 5 bases, with 22 bases between them. The V gene's germline CDR1 is MGHDK and CDR2 SYGVNS. The CDR3 sequence is CASSDFRSAPKGETQYF. DNA for the CDR3: TGTGCCAGCAGTGATTTCAGGTCGGCCCCTAAGGGGGAGACCCAGTACTTC.

The V and J genes are TRBV6-6 and TRBJ1-1; TRBD1 is a possible D gene (5 bases). Looked up from germline, CDR1 is MNHNY and CDR2 is SVGAGI (reference sequence). The CDR3 contains 13 residues. Trimming removed 5 bases from V and 1 base from J, with 8 bases in between. CDR3 amino acids: CASSPRENTEAFF. For the CDR3, the DNA is TGTGCCAGCAGTCCCAGGGAGAACACTGAAGCTTTCTTT.

This sequence joins TRBV7-9 and TRBJ1-5; maybe TRBD1 (5 bases). Germline V gene lookup returns CDR1 SEHNR and CDR2 FQNEAQ (reference sequence). V was cut by 5 bases and J by 5 bases, with 7 bases left in between. The CDR3 consists of 12 residues. The CDR3 protein is CASSGGDQPQHF. The DNA for the CDR3 is TGTGCCAGCAGCGGGGGGGATCAGCCCCAGCATTTT. The full variable domain, its missing parts supplied by reference TRBV7-9 and TRBJ1-5, is DTGVSQNPRHKITKRGQNVTFRCDPISEHNRLYWYRQTLGQGPEFLTYFQNEAQLEKSRLLSDRFSAERPKGSFSTLEIQRTEQGDSAMYLCASSGGDQPQHFGDGTRLSIL.

This chain joins TRBV5-6 and TRBJ2-3; D is uncertain. This CDR3 is built from 16 residues. V lost 4 bases and J lost 2, with 17 bases in between. CDR1 is SGHDT and CDR2 is YYEEEE in the germline V gene. CDR3 protein: CASSPGLELATDTQYF. The CDR3 DNA follows: TGTGCCAGCAGCCCGGGTTTGGAGTTGGCCACAGATACGCAGTATTTT.

The gene calls are TRBV6-1 and TRBJ2-1; 8 nucleotides match TRBD2. Germline V gives CDR1 MNHNS, CDR2 SASEGT. J was trimmed by 4 bases and V by 6 bases; bases with no gene match: 5. The CDR3 spans 14 residues. CDR3 residues: CASRGLGNYNEQFF. For the CDR3, the DNA is TGTGCCAGCAGGGGACTAGGGAATTACAATGAGCAGTTCTTC.

This sequence joins TRBV5-5 and TRBJ1-4, with TRBD1 matching 7 bases. Germline V CDR1 and CDR2: SGHKS, YYEKEE (reference sequence). The CDR3 is made up of 15 amino acids. With V trimmed by 3 bases and J by 8 bases, 10 bases remained unmatched. In DNA, the CDR3 is TGTGCCAGCAGCTCGAGACAGGGCGGTGGGGAAAAACTGTTTTTT. Amino acid sequence: CASSSRQGGGEKLFF.

The V gene is TRBV5-1, the J gene TRBJ2-1, with a tentative D call TRBD1 (6 bases). This CDR3 has 13 residues. The germline V and J ends were trimmed by 4 bases and 7 bases, with 12 bases remaining between them. CDR1 SGHRS and CDR2 YFSETQ come from the germline V gene. The CDR3 sequence is CASSEATGNEQFF. DNA for the CDR3: TGCGCCAGCAGCGAAGCTACAGGGAATGAGCAGTTCTTC. Full variable domain (remainder filled in from reference TRBV5-1 and TRBJ2-1): KAGVTQTPRYLIKTRGQQVTLSCSPISGHRSVSWYQQTPGQGLQFLFEYFSETQRNKGNFPGRFSGRQFSNSRSEMNVSTLELGDSALYLCASSEATGNEQFFGPGTRLTVL.

The chain's CDR3 is CASSLGTASYEQYF. In DNA, the CDR3 is TGTGCCAGCAGCCTAGGGACAGCCTCCTACGAGCAGTACTTC. The chain recombines TRBV6-6 with TRBJ2-7; 7 bases are shared with TRBD1. Germline assignment: CDR1 MNHNY and CDR2 SVGAGI (reference sequence). CDR3 length: 14 amino acids. J gave up 0 bases and V 6 bases, and 5 bases lay outside the gene matches.

The chain couples TRBV13 to TRBJ2-6; tentatively, D is TRBD2 (6 bases). With 0 bases removed from V and 8 bases from J, the gap between germline ends came to 8 bases. This CDR3 is 14 amino acids long. Germline V gene data show CDR1 as PRHDT and CDR2 as FYEKMQ (reference sequence). The CDR3 protein is CASSLGRGTNVLTF. DNA for the CDR3: TGTGCCAGCAGCTTAGGCCGGGGGACCAACGTCCTGACTTTC. The full variable domain, in which reference TRBV13 and TRBJ2-6 provide the parts outside the CDR3, is AAGVIQSPRHLIKEKRETATLKCYPIPRHDTVYWYQQGPGQDPQFLISFYEKMQSDKGSIPDRFSAQQFSDYHSELNMSSLELGDSALYFCASSLGRGTNVLTFGAGSRLTVL.

The CDR3 region has the DNA TGTGCCAGCAGCCAAGAGGACAGCCTTCAAGAGACCCAGTACTTC. This encodes CASSQEDSLQETQYF. The rearrangement uses TRBV11-2 and TRBJ2-5; possibly TRBD1 for D (6 bases). The CDR3 has 15 amino acids. Looked up from germline, CDR1 is SGHAT and CDR2 is FQNNGV. Trimming removed 5 bases at V and 2 bases at J, with 15 bases between.